Listed here are 12 T cell receptor beta chains from one sample, sequenced in a study of blood T cell repertoires in COVID-19. Produced via immunoSEQ multiplex PCR; TCRdb's table is partial and in-frame only. The sample carries under 350,000 clones, around four fifths recorded once. The sample consisted of peripheral blood. These receptors were collected from a woman aged 50 to 65 who had recovered from COVID-19.

This clone turned up a few times. The chain recombines TRBV20-1 with TRBJ1-1; D might be TRBD1 (5 bases). CDR1 and CDR2 from the germline V gene are DFQATT and SNEGSKA (reference sequence). The CDR3 has 11 residues. Trimming removed 6 bases from V and 5 bases from J, with 10 bases in between. The CDR3 sequence is CSAIGGTEAFF. DNA of the CDR3: TGCAGTGCCATCGGGGGGACTGAAGCTTTCTTT.

The chain joins TRBV4-2 to TRBJ1-5; tentative D call: TRBD1 (5 bases). Germline values: CDR1 LGHNA, CDR2 YNFKEQ. The CDR3 has 17 residues. Trimming pared 1 base from V and 3 bases from J, leaving 16 bases between. As DNA, the CDR3 is TGTGCCAGCAGCCAAGCGTTAGGGCAGGGTCTCAATCAGCCCCAGCATTTT. Translation: CASSQALGQGLNQPQHF.

The gene calls are TRBV10-3 and TRBJ2-7; 8 nucleotides align to TRBD1. CDR1 and CDR2 (germline): ENHRY, SYGVKD. The CDR3 spans 15 residues. V lost 0 bases to trimming and J lost 2 bases; unmatched junction nucleotides: 3. CDR3 in DNA: TGTGCCATCAGTGAGTCGACCAGGGGGCCCTACGAGCAGTACTTC. As protein: CAISESTRGPYEQYF.

This chain uses TRBV27 with TRBJ2-3; D is possibly TRBD1 (5 bases). V was trimmed by 8 bases and J by 0 bases, leaving 12 bases between them. The CDR3 is 14 amino acids. Germline V gene sequence: CDR1 MNHEY, CDR2 SMNVEV (reference sequence). For the CDR3, the DNA is TGTGCCAGCGGTGACAGTTCTAGCACAGATACGCAGTATTTT. This encodes CASGDSSSTDTQYF.

The V and J genes are TRBV27 and TRBJ1-5; 8 bases match TRBD1. The CDR3 runs to 18 residues. Germline CDR1 and CDR2: MNHEY and SMNVEV (reference sequence). Trimming removed 4 bases from V and 0 bases from J; junction bases left unmatched: 11. CDR3 nucleotides: TGTGCCAGCAGTTGCGACCGGGACAGGACTTTTAGCAATCAGCCCCAGCATTTT. This codes for CASSCDRDRTFSNQPQHF.

The CDR3 is CASRPGTGGVRTIYF. CDR3 nucleotides: TGTGCCAGCAGACCCGGGACAGGGGGCGTGAGGACCATATATTTT. The rearrangement uses TRBV6-5 and TRBJ1-3; 12 bases line up with TRBD1. The V segment lost 6 bases and the J segment 10 bases; nucleotides outside the gene matches: 10. The germline V gene has CDR1 MNHEY and CDR2 SVGAGI. The CDR3 consists of 15 residues.

This clone was observed at least ten times. The V gene is TRBV28, the J gene TRBJ1-1, with 7 bases identical to TRBD1. The CDR3 covers 14 residues. V lost 5 bases and J lost 1; bases outside the gene matches: 4. Germline values: CDR1 MDHEN, CDR2 SYDVKM. The CDR3 DNA reads as TGTGCCAGCAGTCCAGGGACAGCGAACACTGAAGCTTTCTTT. Amino acid sequence: CASSPGTANTEAFF. The complete variable domain, with remaining parts taken from reference TRBV28 and TRBJ1-1, reads DVKVTQSSRYLVKRTGEKVFLECVQDMDHENMFWYRQDPGLGLRLIYFSYDVKMKEKGDIPEGYSVSREKKERFSLILESASTNQTSMYLCASSPGTANTEAFFGQGTRLTVV.

V usage is TRBV4-3 and J usage is TRBJ1-4; TRBD1 aligns across 9 bases. Trimming cost V 0 bases and J 4 bases; bases outside gene matches: 9. Germline CDR1 LGHNA, CDR2 YSLEER. The CDR3 totals 18 residues. The CDR3 DNA follows: TGCGCCAGCAGCCAAGATATCCTCTCGGGACAGGGTAATGAAAAACTGTTTTTT. Residues: CASSQDILSGQGNEKLFF.

V usage is TRBV3-1 (or the pseudogene TRBV3-2) and J usage is TRBJ1-5; 11 nucleotides line up with TRBD1. The CDR3 spans 21 residues. The V gene end was trimmed by 4 bases and the J gene end by 0 bases; junction bases not matched to a gene: 17. Germline V gene data show CDR1 as LGHDT and CDR2 as YNNKEL (reference sequence). The CDR3: CASSPLYWTGGNDGSNQPQHF. CDR3 bases: TGTGCCAGCAGCCCCTTATATTGGACAGGGGGCAACGACGGTAGCAATCAGCCCCAGCATTTT.

In nucleotides, the CDR3 is TGTGCCAGCAGCATTCCCCTCGACACTCTACCAAAGACTGAAGCTTTCTTT. This sequence encodes CASSIPLDTLPKTEAFF. The rearrangement uses TRBV7-2 and TRBJ1-1; no definite D call. There are 17 residues in the CDR3. Between the trimmed V and J ends, which lost 5 bases and 5 bases, there was a span of 24 bases. The germline gives CDR1 SGHTA, CDR2 FQGNSA.

The gene calls are TRBV9 and TRBJ2-1, with D perhaps matching TRBD2 (5 bases). Trimming took off 0 bases at V and 4 bases at J, with 11 bases between the two ends. Germline V gene sequence: CDR1 SGDLS, CDR2 YYNGEE. The CDR3 spans 15 residues. CDR3 coding DNA: TGTGCCAGCAGCGTAGTCGGGAACTTATACAATGAGCAGTTCTTC. Protein: CASSVVGNLYNEQFF.

V and J are TRBV11-2 and TRBJ2-5; 10 positions match TRBD2. There are 15 residues in the CDR3. V lost 0 bases to trimming and J lost 4 bases; unmatched junction nucleotides: 2. Germline CDR1 reads SGHAT; CDR2 reads FQNNGV. The CDR3 nucleotides are TGTGCCAGCAGCTTAGAACTAGCGGGAAGAGAGACCCAGTACTTC. Translating gives CASSLELAGRETQYF.